Shown below are 26 T cell receptor beta chains from a single sample sequenced in a study of cytomegalovirus exposure and HLA in healthy donors (dated by TCRdb to the late 2010s). Receptor amplification or capture employed the immunoSEQ multiplex PCR assay. For the multiplex PCR, a mixture combining 60 forward primers for TCR Vbeta segments and 13 reverse primers for TCR Jbeta segments was used. In TCRdb, the immuneACCESS table is reduced to in-frame sequences with V and J assigned. These tables do not hold every clone; where another copy was compared, an unresolved V gene accounts for under half, and the others remain unexplained. This sample is represented by more than 70,000 clones; 76% of them were singletons. The top ten constitute about 2.9% of the sample. The sample was PBMCs. Receptors originate from a man in his forties or fifties in good health and CMV-seronegative.

The rearrangement links TRBV19 to TRBJ2-7; 9 bases are shared with TRBD1. J was trimmed by 1 base and V by 9 bases; bases with no gene match: 7. Germline CDR1 LNHDA, CDR2 SQIVND (reference sequence). The CDR3 spans 14 residues. CDR3: CASAGTGRSYEQYF. DNA of the CDR3: TGTGCCAGCGCCGGGACAGGGAGATCCTACGAGCAGTACTTC.

The rearrangement links TRBV10-2 to TRBJ2-1; 9 bases align to TRBD2. CDR3 length equals 18 residues. Germline V gene sequence: CDR1 WSHSY, CDR2 SAAADI. V shed 3 bases and J 0 bases; nucleotides not matched to a gene: 9. CDR3: CASSEGLAGTISYNEQFF. In DNA form, the CDR3 reads TGCGCCAGCAGTGAAGGCCTAGCGGGGACCATCTCCTACAATGAGCAGTTCTTC.

The chain joins TRBV28 to TRBJ1-5; D not resolved. The germline V gene has CDR1 MDHEN and CDR2 SYDVKM. This CDR3 has 15 residues. The V and J ends lost 5 bases and 4 bases respectively, with 15 bases between them. CDR3 sequence: CASSPPAGINQPQHF. As DNA, the CDR3 is TGTGCCAGCAGTCCCCCCGCGGGAATAAATCAGCCCCAGCATTTT.

The rearrangement uses TRBV4-1 and TRBJ2-1; D remains unclear. The CDR3 loop spans 16 amino acids. Germline CDR1 and CDR2: MGHRA and YSYEKL. Trimming took off 1 base at V and 12 bases at J, with 22 bases between the two ends. This chain's CDR3 is CASSQASGPQVILQFF. As DNA, the CDR3 is TGCGCCAGCAGCCAAGCATCCGGCCCCCAGGTGATCTTGCAGTTCTTC.

V usage is TRBV5-1 and J usage is TRBJ2-7; possible D gene TRBD1, 6 bases. CDR3 length: 14 residues. Trimming shortened V by 4 bases and J by 0 bases, and 11 bases separated the two germline ends. Germline V gives CDR1 SGHRS, CDR2 YFSETQ. This CDR3 reads CASSVGASSYEQYF. CDR3 bases: TGCGCCAGCAGCGTGGGGGCCAGCTCCTACGAGCAGTACTTC.

This chain uses TRBV30 with TRBJ1-5; no clear D gene. V was shortened by 5 bases and J by 4 bases, with 15 bases between the two germline ends. Germline CDR1 GTSNPN, CDR2 SVGIG (reference sequence). This CDR3 is built from 14 residues. Here the CDR3 reads CAWGTGILNQPQHF. In DNA form, the CDR3 reads TGTGCCTGGGGAACCGGGATTCTAAATCAGCCCCAGCATTTT.

This clone showed up just a few times. The J gene is TRBJ2-5, the V gene TRBV9; possibly TRBD1 for D (5 bases). This CDR3 comprises 15 residues. Trimming shortened V by 2 bases and J by 3 bases, and 14 bases separated the two germline ends. Germline CDR1 reads SGDLS; CDR2 reads YYNGEE. CDR3 amino acids: CASSVSYGAEETQYF. The CDR3 coding sequence is TGTGCCAGCAGCGTGAGTTATGGGGCAGAAGAGACCCAGTACTTC.

The DNA for the CDR3 is TGCGCCAGCAGCCAACCTTGGGGGAGGGCAATGGGCTCCTACAATGAGCAGTTCTTC. Protein: CASSQPWGRAMGSYNEQFF. V usage is TRBV4-1 and J usage is TRBJ2-1; 7 bases are shared with TRBD2. The CDR3 totals 19 residues. CDR1 is MGHRA, CDR2 YSYEKL, per germline. Germline trimming cut 2 bases from V and 0 bases from J; bases unmatched to any gene: 13.

Only a few counts were recorded for this clone. J is TRBJ2-5 and V is TRBV19, with D possibly being TRBD1 (6 bases). The CDR3 length is 13 residues. Between the trimmed V and J ends, which lost 6 bases and 4 bases, there was a span of 12 bases. Per germline, CDR1 LNHDA and CDR2 SQIVND (reference sequence). Here the CDR3 DNA reads TGTGCCAGTAGCTCTACAGGGCGAGAGACCCAGTACTTC. This translates into CASSSTGRETQYF.

The chain carries TRBV6-1 and TRBJ2-2; 9 bases agree with TRBD2. CDR3 size: 14 residues. The J segment lost 3 bases and the V segment lost 4 bases, leaving 0 bases of the junction unmatched. Germline assignment: CDR1 MNHNS and CDR2 SASEGT. The CDR3, as DNA: TGTGCCAGCAGTGGACTAGCGGACACCGGGGAGCTGTTTTTT. This translates into CASSGLADTGELFF.

The rearrangement joins TRBV10-3 to TRBJ2-1, with TRBD1 matching over 11 bases. Germline V gene data show CDR1 as ENHRY and CDR2 as SYGVKD. The J segment lost 2 bases and the V segment lost 6 bases, leaving 9 bases of the junction unmatched. CDR3 length equals 17 residues. CDR3: CAIRLSGQGATYNEQFF. The CDR3 DNA reads TGTGCCATCAGACTATCAGGACAGGGGGCGACCTACAATGAGCAGTTCTTC.

The rearrangement joins TRBV19 to TRBJ2-5; D is ambiguous. Near its end, the DNA agrees better with TRBJ2-7, so the J call may be wrong. Per germline, CDR1 LNHDA and CDR2 SQIVND (reference sequence). This CDR3 has 15 residues. The DNA for the CDR3 is TGTGCCAGTAGTATTGTCTTCCCAGGCTCCTACGAGCAGTACTTC. The encoded protein is CASSIVFPGSYEQYF.

This clone was counted a few times. The chain uses TRBV5-6 and TRBJ1-1; D remains unclear. The germline CDR1 and CDR2 sequences are SGHDT and YYEEEE. Trimming removed 0 bases from V and 1 base from J, with 10 bases in between. The CDR3 runs to 15 residues. DNA of the CDR3: TGTGCCAGCAGCTTGGAGCCCCCGGGGAACACTGAAGCTTTCTTT. Its translation is CASSLEPPGNTEAFF.

J is TRBJ2-7 and V is TRBV5-1; 9 positions match TRBD2. The CDR3 has 13 residues. Looked up from germline, CDR1 is SGHRS and CDR2 is YFSETQ. After removal of 4 bases from V and 6 bases from J, the junction contained 5 bases not matched to a gene. CDR3 sequence: CASSTPTSGEQYF. The CDR3 region has the DNA TGCGCCAGCAGCACCCCGACTAGCGGCGAGCAGTACTTC.

The chain recombines TRBV7-6 with TRBJ1-4; no firm D call. The CDR3 runs 15 residues. The germline gives CDR1 SGHVS, CDR2 FNYEAQ. The V end lost 1 base, the J end lost 4 bases, and 10 bases lay between the germline ends. This chain's CDR3 is CASSLVAGNNEKLFF. The CDR3 DNA reads TGTGCCAGCAGCTTAGTAGCGGGAAATAATGAAAAACTGTTTTTT.

The chain recombines TRBV9 with TRBJ2-3; possible D gene TRBD2, 5 bases. The CDR3 runs 13 residues. CDR1 and CDR2 (germline): SGDLS, YYNGEE. Trimming removed 3 bases at V and 2 bases at J, with 7 bases between. CDR3 sequence: CASSATNTDTQYF. The CDR3 region has the DNA TGTGCCAGCAGCGCGACTAACACAGATACGCAGTATTTT.

This clone was counted once. V is TRBV7-3 and J is TRBJ2-3; TRBD2 matches 9 bases. Germline CDR1 and CDR2: SGHTA and FQGTGA. V was pared by 0 bases and J by 5 bases, with 15 bases of the junction left unmatched. The CDR3 contains 19 residues. This CDR3 is CASSLTAASGGLYRDTQYF. As DNA, the CDR3 is TGTGCCAGCAGCTTAACAGCGGCAAGCGGGGGGTTATATAGAGATACGCAGTATTTT.

The chain links TRBV7-2 to TRBJ1-2; maybe TRBD1 (5 bases). CDR1 is SGHTA, CDR2 FQGNSA, per germline. This CDR3 has 12 amino acids. V lost 4 bases, J lost 6 bases, and 9 bases lay in between. The CDR3 nucleotides read TGTGCCAGCAGCTCCCAGGGTCATGGCTACACCTTC. Protein: CASSSQGHGYTF.

In this sample, this clone turned up a few times. V and J are TRBV4-1 and TRBJ2-5; 7 bases agree with TRBD1. The J segment lost 1 base and the V segment lost 1 base, leaving 3 bases of the junction unmatched. The CDR3 runs to 15 residues. The germline V gene has CDR1 MGHRA and CDR2 YSYEKL. This chain's CDR3 is CASSQGYRGQETQYF. In nucleotides, the CDR3 is TGCGCCAGCAGCCAAGGGTACAGGGGCCAAGAGACCCAGTACTTC.

This chain connects TRBV6-1 to TRBJ2-7; no clear D gene. The CDR3 runs to 14 residues. Germline V CDR1 and CDR2: MNHNS, SASEGT. V was trimmed by 5 bases and J by 0 bases, leaving 11 bases between them. CDR3 DNA: TGTGCCAGCAGTTCGACGGGTAGCTCCTACGAGCAGTACTTC. This encodes CASSSTGSSYEQYF.

This chain joins TRBV10-3 and TRBJ1-1; D call uncertain. The CDR3 has 13 amino acids. Trimming stripped 4 bases from V and 5 bases from J, with 11 bases between. The germline gives CDR1 ENHRY, CDR2 SYGVKD. The CDR3 nucleotides are TGTGCCATCAGTGGGGGAGGCTGGACTGAAGCTTTCTTT. Translation: CAISGGGWTEAFF.

This chain uses TRBV29-1 with TRBJ2-3; 7 positions agree with TRBD1. Losses at the gene ends were 6 bases for V and 1 base for J; bases not matched to a gene: 7. CDR3 size: 14 residues. From germline, CDR1 is SQVTM and CDR2 ANQGSEA. CDR3 sequence (DNA): TGCAGCGTCCGCGACAGGGTCGGCACAGATACGCAGTATTTT. Its translation: CSVRDRVGTDTQYF.

This rearrangement joins TRBV6-5 to TRBJ2-5; possible D gene TRBD1, 5 bases. The last part of the DNA fits TRBJ2-7 better; the J call may be wrong. CDR1 is MNHEY and CDR2 is SVGAGI in the germline V gene. This CDR3 contains 16 residues. The CDR3 region has the DNA TGTGCCAGCAGTTACTCGTTAGGGGTGTGGGCCTACGAGCAGTACTTC. Amino acid sequence: CASSYSLGVWAYEQYF.

The V call is TRBV7-6, the J call TRBJ1-1; a possible D gene is TRBD1 (6 bases). The germline gives CDR1 SGHVS, CDR2 FNYEAQ. This CDR3 has 14 residues. V was cut by 5 bases and J by 6 bases, with 16 bases left in between. CDR3 sequence: CASSEYRVLAEAFF. In DNA form, the CDR3 reads TGTGCCAGCAGCGAATACAGGGTGTTAGCTGAAGCTTTCTTT.

This clone has only one observation. The chain couples TRBV28 to TRBJ2-7, with 9 bases lining up with TRBD1. The J segment lost 4 bases and the V segment lost 3 bases, leaving 4 bases of the junction unmatched. The CDR3 is made up of 14 amino acids. CDR1 is MDHEN, CDR2 SYDVKM, per germline. The CDR3 loop reads CASSFPGQGYEQYF. DNA for the CDR3: TGTGCCAGCAGTTTTCCAGGACAGGGGTACGAGCAGTACTTC.

Here the CDR3 reads CASSLGTGQNQPQHF. The CDR3 DNA reads as TGTGCCAGCAGCTTGGGGACAGGGCAGAATCAGCCCCAGCATTTT. This rearrangement joins TRBV5-8 to TRBJ1-5; 8 bases align to TRBD1. Germline V gene sequence: CDR1 SGHTS, CDR2 YDEGEE. The CDR3 is 15 amino acids. J gave up 4 bases and V 0 bases, and 3 bases lay outside the gene matches.